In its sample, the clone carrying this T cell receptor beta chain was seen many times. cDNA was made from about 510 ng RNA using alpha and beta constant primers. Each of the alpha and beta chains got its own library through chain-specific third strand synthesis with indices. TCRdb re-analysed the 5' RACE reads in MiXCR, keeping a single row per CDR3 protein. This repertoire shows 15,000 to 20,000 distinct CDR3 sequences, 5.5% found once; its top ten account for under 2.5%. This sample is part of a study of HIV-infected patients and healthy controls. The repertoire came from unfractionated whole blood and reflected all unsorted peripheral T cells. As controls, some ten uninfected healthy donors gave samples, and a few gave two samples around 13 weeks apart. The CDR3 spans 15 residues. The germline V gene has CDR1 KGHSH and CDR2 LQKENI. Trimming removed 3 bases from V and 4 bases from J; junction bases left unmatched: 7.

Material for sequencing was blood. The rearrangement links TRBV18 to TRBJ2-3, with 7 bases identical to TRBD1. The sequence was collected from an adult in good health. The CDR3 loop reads CASSPGQGGSDTQYF. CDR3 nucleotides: TGTGCCAGCTCACCGGGGCAAGGGGGCTCAGATACGCAGTATTTT.